The 14 T cell receptor beta chains listed next were all sequenced from one sample in a study of cytomegalovirus exposure and HLA in healthy donors. Use of 60 Vbeta and 13 Jbeta primers characterized the PCR. Sequencing was performed with immunoSEQ multiplex PCR; in TCRdb, only in-frame clones are kept and a portion is missing. Of tens of thousands of clones in the sample, about 66% were seen once. The sample was PBMCs. The receptors shown here come from a man in his sixties in good health and CMV-seropositive.

The rearrangement links TRBV28 to TRBJ2-1; TRBD2 might be the D (6 bases). The CDR3 extends over 15 amino acids. From germline, CDR1 is MDHEN and CDR2 SYDVKM. V lost 5 bases, J lost 8 bases, and 19 bases lay in between. DNA of the CDR3: TGTGCCAGCAGTCCGCTAGCGTCAGTAATGGATGAGCAGTTCTTC. This encodes CASSPLASVMDEQFF.

This chain connects TRBV10-2 to TRBJ1-2; TRBD1 is a possible D gene (6 bases). This CDR3 is built from 14 residues. Per germline, CDR1 WSHSY and CDR2 SAAADI. Trimming pared 8 bases from V and 9 bases from J, leaving 22 bases between. DNA of the CDR3: TGCGCCAGCCGGGCCCCGGGGGGCGCCGAGAGCTACACCTTC. Translation gives CASRAPGGAESYTF.

CDR3 coding DNA: TGTGCCAGCTCACCAGGACAAAAGAACACTGAAGCTTTCTTT. Translation gives CASSPGQKNTEAFF. V gene TRBV18 combines with J gene TRBJ1-1, with a possible D match to TRBD1 (5 bases). Trimming took 2 bases from V and 1 from J, leaving 8 bases between them. Germline-derived CDR1 and CDR2 are KGHSH and LQKENI. The CDR3 extends over 14 amino acids.

V is TRBV10-1 and J is TRBJ2-2, with 10 bases matching TRBD1. CDR1 WNHNN and CDR2 SYGVQD come from the germline V gene (reference sequence). The CDR3 contains 19 residues. V was pared by 9 bases and J by 4 bases, with 20 bases of the junction left unmatched. The CDR3 bases are TGCGCCAGTGGTTCGAGTCGCGATGGGACAGGGGCCGGCACCGGGGAGCTGTTTTTT. It codes for CASGSSRDGTGAGTGELFF.

This chain connects TRBV30 to TRBJ2-5, with 10 bases identical to TRBD1. V shed 5 bases and J 5 bases; nucleotides not matched to a gene: 8. CDR1 and CDR2 from the germline V gene are GTSNPN and SVGIG (reference sequence). The CDR3 runs 14 residues. This CDR3 reads CAWGGDRGSETQYF. The CDR3 DNA follows: TGTGCCTGGGGGGGGGACAGGGGTTCGGAGACCCAGTACTTC.

V and J are TRBV2 and TRBJ2-1, with D possibly matching TRBD2 (5 bases). Looked up from germline, CDR1 is SNHLY and CDR2 is FYNNEI. Between the trimmed V and J ends, which lost 6 bases and 5 bases, there was a span of 14 bases. This CDR3 contains 14 residues. CDR3 amino acids: CASSPGWGDNEQFF. The CDR3 DNA sequence: TGTGCCAGCAGCCCCGGGTGGGGAGACAATGAGCAGTTCTTC. Combining the CDR3 with reference TRBV2 and TRBJ2-1 gives the whole variable domain EPEVTQTPSHQVTQMGQEVILRCVPISNHLYFYWYRQILGQKVEFLVSFYNNEISEKSEIFDDQFSVERPDGSNFTLKIRSTKLEDSAMYFCASSPGWGDNEQFFGPGTRLTVL.

The rearrangement uses TRBV7-2 and TRBJ2-7, with a possible D match to TRBD2 (6 bases). The CDR3 consists of 19 residues. Deletions cut 3 bases from V and 0 bases from J, with 24 bases between. From germline, CDR1 is SGHTA and CDR2 FQGNSA. CDR3 DNA: TGTGCCAGCAGCTTGCCCTCGGTAAGGGAGGTATCGAGCTCCTACGAGCAGTACTTC. Residues: CASSLPSVREVSSSYEQYF.

J is TRBJ2-3 and V is TRBV5-4; perhaps TRBD2 as D (7 bases). Germline V CDR1 and CDR2: SGHNT, YYREEE (reference sequence). The CDR3 runs 19 residues. The germline V and J ends were trimmed by 0 bases and 4 bases, with 24 bases remaining between them. DNA of the CDR3: TGTGCCAGCAGCTTGGTAGGCGGGGAGGGGGGATTAACCGCAGATACGCAGTATTTT. Protein product: CASSLVGGEGGLTADTQYF.

The rearrangement links TRBV6-5 to TRBJ1-6; 8 bases agree with TRBD1. Per germline, CDR1 MNHEY and CDR2 SVGAGI. The junction had 4 bases not matched to a gene; V was cut back by 6 bases and J by 9 bases. The CDR3 has 13 residues. The chain's CDR3 is CASRPQGVSPLHF. CDR3 DNA: TGTGCCAGCAGACCACAGGGGGTTTCACCCCTCCACTTT.

This rearrangement joins TRBV28 to TRBJ1-2; 7 bases line up with TRBD1. Germline V gene sequence: CDR1 MDHEN, CDR2 SYDVKM. With V trimmed by 4 bases and J by 5 bases, 10 bases remained unmatched. The CDR3 contains 15 residues. CDR3 in DNA: TGTGCCAGCAGTTCCCTCCCCGGGACAGAATATGGCTACACCTTC. It encodes CASSSLPGTEYGYTF.

This clone was found a few times. The chain couples TRBV19 to TRBJ2-1; 10 bases line up with TRBD2. CDR1 is LNHDA, CDR2 SQIVND, per germline (reference sequence). Germline trimming cut 5 bases from V and 7 bases from J; bases unmatched to any gene: 5. The CDR3 sequence is 14 residues long. For the CDR3, the DNA is TGTGCCAGTAGTTCCTATAGCGGGAGGAATGAGCAGTTCTTC. Translated, it gives CASSSYSGRNEQFF.

J is TRBJ1-6 and V is TRBV11-2, with D possibly being TRBD1 (5 bases). CDR3 length: 14 residues. Trimming shortened V by 6 bases and J by 3 bases, and 9 bases separated the two germline ends. Germline V gives CDR1 SGHAT, CDR2 FQNNGV. The CDR3 bases are TGTGCCAGCAGAACGGACAACTATAATTCACCCCTCCACTTT. It encodes CASRTDNYNSPLHF.

A single count supports this clone. CDR3: CASSVAGGAGADTQYF. The CDR3 coding sequence is TGTGCCAGCAGCGTTGCAGGGGGCGCTGGGGCAGATACGCAGTATTTT. The V gene is TRBV9, the J gene TRBJ2-3; 8 bases are shared with TRBD1. This CDR3 has 16 residues. Germline CDR1 reads SGDLS; CDR2 reads YYNGEE. V dropped 2 bases and J dropped 4; count of bases not matched to a gene: 9.

The CDR3 sequence: CASSRTGGGGPQHF. CDR3 sequence (DNA): TGTGCCAGCAGTCGGACAGGGGGCGGAGGGCCCCAGCATTTT. The rearrangement joins TRBV28 to TRBJ1-5; 11 bases map to TRBD1. The CDR3 extends over 14 amino acids. The germline CDR1 and CDR2 sequences are MDHEN and SYDVKM. V trimming: 5 bases; J trimming: 9 bases; junction bases outside the gene matches: 6.